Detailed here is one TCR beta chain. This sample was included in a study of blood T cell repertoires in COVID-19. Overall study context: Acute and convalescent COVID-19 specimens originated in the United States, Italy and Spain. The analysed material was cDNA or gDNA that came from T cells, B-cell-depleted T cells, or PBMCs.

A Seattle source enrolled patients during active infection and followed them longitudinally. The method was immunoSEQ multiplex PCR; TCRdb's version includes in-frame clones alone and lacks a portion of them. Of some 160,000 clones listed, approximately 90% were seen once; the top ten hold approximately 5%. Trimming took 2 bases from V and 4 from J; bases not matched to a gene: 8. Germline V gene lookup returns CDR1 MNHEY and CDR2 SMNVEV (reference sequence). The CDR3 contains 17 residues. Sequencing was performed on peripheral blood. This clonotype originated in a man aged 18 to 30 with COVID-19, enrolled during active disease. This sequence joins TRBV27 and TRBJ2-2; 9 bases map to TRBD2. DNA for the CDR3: TGTGCCAGCAGTTTAGGGGCGGGAGGGCCGGTCACCGGGGAGCTGTTTTTT. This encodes CASSLGAGGPVTGELFF.